These 14 T cell receptor beta chains were all obtained from the same sample, sequenced in a study of CD8+ T cells in alopecia areata. The sequencing template was cDNA reverse transcribed from extracted RNA. Libraries were prepared by immunoSEQ multiplex PCR; TCRdb keeps only in-frame clonotypes and omits some of them. This table holds 140,000 to 150,000 clones, around 58% found once. Sequencing was performed on CD4+ T cells sorted from blood, taken at week 0. These receptors were collected from a human donor with alopecia areata.

Only a few counts were recorded for this clone. The chain combines TRBV19 with TRBJ2-7; 9 bases are shared with TRBD2. The V and J ends lost 5 bases and 3 bases, in that order; junction bases with no gene match: 11. This CDR3 contains 16 residues. Germline V gene lookup returns CDR1 LNHDA and CDR2 SQIVND (reference sequence). The CDR3 sequence: CASSSLGGSGGYEQYF. The CDR3 bases are TGTGCCAGTAGTTCCCTCGGAGGTAGCGGGGGCTACGAGCAGTACTTC.

CDR3 sequence: CASSIGGTSTYEQYF. DNA for the CDR3: TGTGCCAGCAGCATAGGAGGGACTTCCACCTACGAGCAGTACTTC. The J gene is TRBJ2-7, the V gene TRBV7-2, with TRBD2 as a possible D gene (6 bases). Per the germline V gene, CDR1 is SGHTA and CDR2 is FQGNSA. The CDR3 runs to 15 residues. V was pared by 5 bases and J by 2 bases, with 16 bases between.

As to this clone: A junction end diverges from the germline sequence, so it may reflect a read error. The gene calls are TRBV5-1 and TRBJ2-4; D not resolved. The CDR3 sequence is 14 residues long. Germline assignment: CDR1 SGHRS and CDR2 YFSETQ. CDR3 protein: CASSLEPPLDIQYF. Written as DNA, the CDR3 is TGCGCCAGCAGTTTGGAGCCCCCTTTGGACATTCAGTACTTC.

This clone was recorded a few times. The rearrangement uses TRBV11-2 and TRBJ2-3, with a tentative D call TRBD2 (7 bases). This CDR3 region has 16 residues. V lost 4 bases and J 1 base, leaving 15 bases between the germline ends. CDR1 is SGHAT, CDR2 FQNNGV, per germline. Written as DNA, the CDR3 is TGTGCCAGCAGCTGGACCGGGGGGCGGGGCACAGATACGCAGTATTTT. It is translated as CASSWTGGRGTDTQYF.

In this sample, this clone turned up a few times. Other DNA sequences within the sample encode an identical CDR3. The chain uses TRBV30 and TRBJ2-2, with unresolved D. V was trimmed by 0 bases and J by 5 bases, leaving 4 bases between them. The CDR3 extends over 12 amino acids. CDR1 and CDR2 from the germline V gene are GTSNPN and SVGIG (reference sequence). CDR3 bases: TGTGCCTGGAGTGTTTTAACCGGGGAGCTGTTTTTT. Protein sequence: CAWSVLTGELFF. The entire variable domain, with the rest obtained from reference TRBV30 and TRBJ2-2, is as follows: SQTIHQWPATLVQPVGSPLSLECTVEGTSNPNLYWYRQAAGRGLQLLFYSVGIGQISSEVPQNLSASRPQDRQFILSSKKLLLSDSGFYLCAWSVLTGELFFGEGSRLTVL.

This clone was counted once. This chain connects TRBV5-4 to TRBJ2-7; no definite D call. CDR3 length: 13 amino acids. Germline loops: CDR1 SGHNT, CDR2 YYREEE (reference sequence). Trimming removed 1 base from V and 2 bases from J, with 7 bases in between. The CDR3 is CASSLIGAYEQYF. The CDR3 coding sequence is TGTGCCAGCAGCTTGATAGGAGCCTACGAGCAGTACTTC.

This clone was detected only once. V gene TRBV7-8 combines with J gene TRBJ2-7; 9 bases align to TRBD1. The CDR3 has 16 residues. The V gene end was trimmed by 0 bases and the J gene end by 3 bases; junction bases not matched to a gene: 6. CDR1 is SGHVS, CDR2 FQNEAQ, per germline. The CDR3, as DNA: TGTGCCAGCAGCTTAGCCCGGGGACAGGGCCACTACGAGCAGTACTTC. Protein sequence: CASSLARGQGHYEQYF.

There are a few counts of this clone. The V call is TRBV5-6, the J call TRBJ1-2; D possibly corresponds to TRBD1 (6 bases). The V and J ends lost 2 bases and 7 bases respectively, with 12 bases between them. The CDR3 runs 13 residues. CDR1 and CDR2 from the germline V gene are SGHDT and YYEEEE. The CDR3 DNA reads as TGTGCCAGCAGCTTCGCCCAGGGGCTTGGCTACACCTTC. This gives the protein CASSFAQGLGYTF. Full variable domain (rest looked up from reference TRBV5-6 and TRBJ1-2): DAGVTQSPTHLIKTRGQQVTLRCSPKSGHDTVSWYQQALGQGPQFIFQYYEEEERQRGNFPDRFSGHQFPNYSSELNVNALLLGDSALYLCASSFAQGLGYTFGSGTRLTVV.

In nucleotides, the CDR3 is TGTGCCACCAGCAGAGATTTGGGGAATTCACCCCTCCACTTT. It specifies CATSRDLGNSPLHF. The gene calls are TRBV15 and TRBJ1-6; the D is unclear. This CDR3 contains 14 residues. CDR1 LNHNV and CDR2 YYDKDF come from the germline V gene (reference sequence). Trimming shortened V by 0 bases and J by 7 bases, and 7 bases separated the two germline ends.

The V and J genes are TRBV5-1 and TRBJ2-5; D unresolved. Germline loops: CDR1 SGHRS, CDR2 YFSETQ. Trimming left V 9 bases short and J 2 bases short, with 11 bases between. The CDR3 is 12 residues long. The CDR3, as DNA: TGCGCCACTTCGACGGATCAAGAGACCCAGTACTTC. This sequence encodes CATSTDQETQYF.

This clone was seen only a few times. CDR3 residues: CASSLSGTGGGHEKLFF. CDR3 coding DNA: TGCGCCAGCAGCTTATCCGGGACAGGGGGCGGACATGAAAAACTGTTTTTT. V usage is TRBV5-1 and J usage is TRBJ1-4; 12 bases fit TRBD1. This CDR3 is built from 17 residues. V gave up 2 bases and J gave up 6 bases; unmatched junction bases: 8. CDR1 SGHRS and CDR2 YFSETQ come from the germline V gene.

The chain employs TRBV19 and TRBJ2-5; a weak D match, TRBD1 (5 bases). Germline V gene sequence: CDR1 LNHDA, CDR2 SQIVND (reference sequence). CDR3 size: 14 residues. Trimming took 5 bases from V and 2 from J, leaving 12 bases between them. Here the CDR3 DNA reads TGTGCCAGTAGTCGTCGCAGGGAACAAGAGACCCAGTACTTC. Translating it yields CASSRRREQETQYF.

This clone has more than one count but fewer than ten. The chain combines TRBV2 with TRBJ2-5; D unclear. Trimming shortened V by 3 bases and J by 10 bases, and 18 bases separated the two germline ends. The CDR3 covers 14 residues. Germline CDR1 SNHLY, CDR2 FYNNEI. CDR3 in amino acids: CASSDLTRVYDQYF. In DNA form, the CDR3 reads TGTGCCAGCAGTGATCTTACACGGGTTTATGACCAGTACTTC.

This chain joins TRBV29-1 and TRBJ2-3, with TRBD2 as a possible D gene (5 bases). This CDR3 has 13 residues. Germline CDR1 and CDR2: SQVTM and ANQGSEA. V was clipped by 6 bases and J by 1 base, with 11 bases between them. CDR3 DNA sequence: TGCAGCGTCGAAAAGGGAGGCACAGATACGCAGTATTTT. This gives the protein CSVEKGGTDTQYF.